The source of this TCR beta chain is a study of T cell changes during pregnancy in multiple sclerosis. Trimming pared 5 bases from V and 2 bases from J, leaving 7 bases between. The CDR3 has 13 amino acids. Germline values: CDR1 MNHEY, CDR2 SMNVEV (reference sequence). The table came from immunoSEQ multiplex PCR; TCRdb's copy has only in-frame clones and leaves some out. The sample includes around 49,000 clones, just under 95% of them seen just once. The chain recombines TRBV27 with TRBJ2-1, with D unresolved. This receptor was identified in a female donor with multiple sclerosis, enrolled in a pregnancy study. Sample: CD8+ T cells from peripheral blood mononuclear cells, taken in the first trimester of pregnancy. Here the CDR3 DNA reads TGTGCCAGCAGTGCTACTGCCTACAATGAGCAGTTCTTC. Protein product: CASSATAYNEQFF.